The rows below give T cell receptor beta chains drawn from one sample of a study of blood T cells in healthy people across ages. Using its own MiXCR run on the 5' RACE reads, TCRdb lists one record per CDR3 protein. The sample includes a few hundred thousand distinct CDR3 sequences, 45% to 65% of them seen just once. The sequenced sample was blood. These receptors were obtained from a man between 60 and 75 years old in good health. CDR3s leave out the opening cysteine and the closing phenylalanine or tryptophan. Fields, in order: V gene, CDR3 protein.

v_gene: TRBV13
CDR3aa: ASSLRGSNEQF

v_gene: TRBV20-1
CDR3aa: SAPERANYGYT

v_gene: TRBV11-3
CDR3aa: ASSLEARGQNYGYT

v_gene: TRBV29-1
CDR3aa: SVELGGSTDTQY

v_gene: TRBV10-3
CDR3aa: AISELAGGPGEQY

v_gene: TRBV7-3
CDR3aa: ASSLSRQETQY

v_gene: TRBV20-1
CDR3aa: SALTGEGRDTQY

v_gene: TRBV6-1
CDR3aa: ASSEGAYGYGYT

v_gene: TRBV21-1
CDR3aa: ASSTSELAGLGTQY

v_gene: TRBV6-6
CDR3aa: ASSPDRGRRDTQY